The next 10 T cell receptor beta chains were all read from a single sample in a study of blood T cell repertoires in COVID-19. Profiled with immunoSEQ multiplex PCR; TCRdb holds only in-frame clones, not every one. The sample lists roughly 380,000 clones, 87% seen once, with approximately 3% in the top ten. Source material: PBMCs or T cells enriched from blood (not recorded which). The receptors come from a woman in her 30s who had recovered from COVID-19.

The genes are TRBV19 and TRBJ2-5; 9 nucleotides line up with TRBD1. The CDR3 runs to 15 residues. V lost 6 bases to trimming and J lost 7 bases; unmatched junction nucleotides: 12. Germline V lookup: CDR1 LNHDA, CDR2 SQIVND (reference sequence). The CDR3 is CASRTFTGGEGTQYF. CDR3 nucleotide sequence: TGTGCCAGTAGAACCTTCACAGGGGGCGAGGGGACCCAGTACTTC. Full variable domain (remainder filled in from reference TRBV19 and TRBJ2-5): DGGITQSPKYLFRKEGQNVTLSCEQNLNHDAMYWYRQDPGQGLRLIYYSQIVNDFQKGDIAEGYSVSREKKESFPLTVTSAQKNPTAFYLCASRTFTGGEGTQYFGPGTRLLVL.

The chain recombines TRBV7-9 with TRBJ2-5, with TRBD2 matching over 8 bases. V lost 4 bases to trimming and J lost 4 bases; unmatched junction nucleotides: 8. This CDR3 has 15 residues. Germline V gene lookup returns CDR1 SEHNR and CDR2 FQNEAQ (reference sequence). The CDR3 DNA sequence: TGTGCCAGCAGCTCACTAGCGGCAGGGGTAGAGACCCAGTACTTC. Amino acids: CASSSLAAGVETQYF.

The chain has TRBV5-6 and TRBJ2-7; 11 bases match TRBD2. CDR3 length: 15 amino acids. Looked up from germline, CDR1 is SGHDT and CDR2 is YYEEEE. The trim removed 0 bases at V and 7 bases at J, leaving 6 bases unmatched. The CDR3 bases are TGTGCCAGCAGCTTGGTAGCGGGAGGGCCTCGGGAGCAGTACTTC. Translation gives CASSLVAGGPREQYF.

CDR3 nucleotides: TGTGCCAGCAGTGAATACAAGGGGGCTCTTGAAAAACTGTTTTTT. Translation: CASSEYKGALEKLFF. This chain joins TRBV25-1 and TRBJ1-4; 7 nucleotides align to TRBD1. Trimming removed 0 bases from V and 7 bases from J; junction bases left unmatched: 5. The CDR3 sequence is 15 residues long. From germline, CDR1 is MGHDK and CDR2 SYGVNS.

The rearrangement uses TRBV3-1 (or the pseudogene TRBV3-2) and TRBJ1-2; 7 bases are shared with TRBD1. Germline assignment: CDR1 LGHDT and CDR2 YNNKEL (reference sequence). V dropped 1 base and J dropped 8; count of bases not matched to a gene: 10. The CDR3 has 15 residues. CDR3 coding DNA: TGTGCCAGCAGCCAAGGAAACCAGGGGGTGAAGGGCTACACCTTC. It is translated as CASSQGNQGVKGYTF.

This clone appeared a single time. This chain links TRBV11-2 with TRBJ1-1, with TRBD1 matching over 7 bases. There are 16 residues in the CDR3. V shed 5 bases, J shed 1 base, and the junction held 10 bases outside the gene matches. Germline values: CDR1 SGHAT, CDR2 FQNNGV. The CDR3 loop reads CASSLATGTENTEAFF. The CDR3 nucleotides read TGTGCCAGCAGCCTAGCGACGGGGACAGAGAACACTGAAGCTTTCTTT.

The rearrangement joins TRBV7-3 to TRBJ1-1; no firm D call. The CDR3 is 18 amino acids. Deletions cut 5 bases from V and 2 bases from J, with 24 bases between. Per the germline V gene, CDR1 is SGHTA and CDR2 is FQGTGA. The CDR3 bases are TGTGCCAGCAGCCCAGCCGGGAGGAATTTAGGAGGTAACACTGAAGCTTTCTTT. Its protein product is CASSPAGRNLGGNTEAFF.

The count of this clone is one. V gene TRBV3-1 (or the pseudogene TRBV3-2) combines with J gene TRBJ2-7; the D gene is possibly TRBD2 (6 bases). This CDR3 is 16 amino acids long. Trimming removed 4 bases from V and 4 bases from J, with 20 bases in between. Per germline, CDR1 LGHDT and CDR2 YNNKEL (reference sequence). CDR3 bases: TGTGCCAGCAGCCCAAAAGCGGGTTCACTAACTTACGAGCAGTACTTC. Its translation: CASSPKAGSLTYEQYF.

The chain links TRBV9 to TRBJ2-2, with 8 bases that match TRBD2. After removal of 0 bases from V and 7 bases from J, the junction contained 5 bases not matched to a gene. This CDR3 is 15 amino acids long. In germline, CDR1 is SGDLS, CDR2 YYNGEE. The CDR3 loop reads CASSVDGRADGELFF. The DNA of the CDR3 is TGTGCCAGCAGCGTAGACGGGAGGGCCGACGGGGAGCTGTTTTTT.

The rearrangement links TRBV18 to TRBJ2-7; 13 positions agree with TRBD2. Germline V lookup: CDR1 KGHSH, CDR2 LQKENI. The V and J ends lost 6 bases and 5 bases, in that order; junction bases with no gene match: 4. The CDR3 has 14 residues. The CDR3 sequence: CASSGLAGVDEQYF. DNA for the CDR3: TGTGCCAGCTCCGGACTAGCGGGAGTTGACGAGCAGTACTTC.